This T cell receptor (beta chain) emerged from a study of response to subunit inactivated influenza vaccine. Each CDR3 protein gets one entry after TCRdb re-called the RT-PCR reads with MiXCR. Seen here are 490,000 or so distinct CDR3 sequences, 6.5% to 8% observed once, and the top ten hold 10% to 15%. Findings and limits, study-wide: The authors put forward the suggestion that each seasonal influenza vaccination may bring in only a limited number of new T cells.

The germline gives CDR1 MNHEY, CDR2 SVGAGI. The CDR3 totals 16 residues. The germline V and J ends were trimmed by 2 bases and 1 base, with 11 bases remaining between them. This clonotype has at least ten counts. Its matching antigen is unknown. Source: PBMCs from blood, taken 23 months after vaccination. This receptor was taken from a man aged 50-75 years who received an inactivated influenza vaccine. The V call is TRBV6-5, the J call TRBJ2-2; D remains unclear. The CDR3 loop is CASSYDARLNTGELFF. CDR3 nucleotides: TGTGCCAGCAGTTACGACGCCAGGCTGAACACCGGGGAGCTGTTTTTT.